These 20 T cell receptor beta chains share one sample of origin, sequenced in a study of OX40 agonist ivuxolimab in advanced cancers. The table came from immunoSEQ multiplex PCR; TCRdb's copy has only in-frame clones and leaves some out. This table has around 80,000 clones, less than 85% appearing once. Here the sequenced sample was CD4+ or CD8+ T cells sorted from blood, taken in a trial of the OX40 agonist ivuxolimab. Receptors were obtained from an adult with an advanced solid tumor such as melanoma, head and neck, liver or kidney cancer.

This chain uses TRBV27 with TRBJ2-3; D uncertain. Germline V CDR1 and CDR2: MNHEY, SMNVEV (reference sequence). Deletions cut 6 bases from V and 1 base from J, with 8 bases between. The CDR3 sequence is 13 residues long. CDR3 DNA sequence: TGTGCCAGCAGAAGTACAGGCACAGATACGCAGTATTTT. Translated, it gives CASRSTGTDTQYF.

The genes are TRBV6-5 and TRBJ2-1, with a possible D match to TRBD1 (6 bases). This CDR3 spans 15 amino acids. Germline assignment: CDR1 MNHEY and CDR2 SVGAGI. With 4 bases removed from V and 3 bases from J, the gap between germline ends came to 13 bases. The CDR3 loop is CASSFRDKGYNEQFF. CDR3 sequence (DNA): TGTGCCAGCAGTTTCCGGGACAAGGGCTACAATGAGCAGTTCTTC.

V and J are TRBV5-1 and TRBJ1-2; D might be TRBD1 (5 bases). The CDR3 length is 14 residues. CDR1 and CDR2 from the germline V gene are SGHRS and YFSETQ. Trimming took off 3 bases at V and 4 bases at J, with 13 bases between the two ends. DNA of the CDR3: TGCGCCAGCAGCTCGGGGGACCAAGCCTATGGCTACACCTTC. It specifies CASSSGDQAYGYTF.

CDR3 DNA: TGTGCCAGCAGCTCCACCTATGGCTACACCTTC. As protein: CASSSTYGYTF. V usage is TRBV11-3 and J usage is TRBJ1-2, with no clear D. The germline V gene encodes CDR1 SGHNT and CDR2 YENEEA. V shed 4 bases and J shed 4 bases, with 4 bases lying between them. The CDR3 is 11 amino acids.

The rearrangement joins TRBV5-7 to TRBJ1-2; 9 bases agree with TRBD1. TRBV5-7 counts as an open reading frame of uncertain function. This CDR3 is built from 14 residues. J gave up 7 bases and V 2 bases, and 6 bases lay outside the gene matches. Here the CDR3 reads CASSFGTGLGGYTF. The CDR3 DNA is TGTGCCAGCAGCTTTGGGACAGGGTTGGGTGGCTACACCTTC.

The CDR3 DNA reads as TGTGCCAGCAGCTCCTCCTGGGCGGGGGGCACTGGGGCCAACGTCCTGACTTTC. Protein: CASSSSWAGGTGANVLTF. This sequence joins TRBV11-3 and TRBJ2-6; the match to TRBD2 covers 8 bases. CDR3 length: 18 amino acids. Germline CDR1 is SGHNT and CDR2 is YENEEA. J gave up 2 bases and V 4 bases, and 10 bases lay outside the gene matches.

The chain has TRBV19 and TRBJ1-4, with TRBD1 matching over 7 bases. This CDR3 contains 14 residues. In germline, CDR1 is LNHDA, CDR2 SQIVND (reference sequence). V lost 5 bases and J lost 2; bases outside the gene matches: 2. Here the CDR3 DNA reads TGTGCCAGTAGTCAGGGGGGGACTAATGAAAAACTGTTTTTT. Its translation: CASSQGGTNEKLFF.

The chain has TRBV6-5 and TRBJ2-2; D unresolved. V lost 7 bases, J lost 7 bases, and 13 bases lay in between. From germline, CDR1 is MNHEY and CDR2 SVGAGI. The CDR3 contains 13 residues. The CDR3 sequence is CASTTDPFGELFF. The DNA of the CDR3 is TGTGCCAGCACCACAGACCCCTTCGGGGAGCTGTTTTTT.

The J gene is TRBJ1-5, the V gene TRBV6-1, with D possibly TRBD1 on 6 matching bases. This CDR3 comprises 14 residues. Deletions cut 6 bases from V and 2 bases from J, with 11 bases between. Germline V lookup: CDR1 MNHNS, CDR2 SASEGT. The CDR3 is CASRPQGRNQPQHF. In DNA form, the CDR3 reads TGTGCCAGCAGACCACAGGGTCGCAATCAGCCCCAGCATTTT.

This rearrangement joins TRBV19 to TRBJ2-7; D not resolved. Germline V CDR1 and CDR2: LNHDA, SQIVND (reference sequence). V was clipped by 0 bases and J by 0 bases, with 6 bases between them. CDR3 length equals 14 residues. CDR3 nucleotide sequence: TGTGCCAGTAGTATAGACAGTACCTCCTACGAGCAGTACTTC. Amino acid sequence: CASSIDSTSYEQYF. Full variable domain (rest looked up from reference TRBV19 and TRBJ2-7): DGGITQSPKYLFRKEGQNVTLSCEQNLNHDAMYWYRQDPGQGLRLIYYSQIVNDFQKGDIAEGYSVSREKKESFPLTVTSAQKNPTAFYLCASSIDSTSYEQYFGPGTRLTVT.

DNA for the CDR3: TGCGCCAGCAGCAAGGGACAGGGAGGTGGCATGAACACTGAAGCTTTCTTT. Its translation is CASSKGQGGGMNTEAFF. V is TRBV5-1 and J is TRBJ1-1; 9 positions agree with TRBD1. Germline V gene sequence: CDR1 SGHRS, CDR2 YFSETQ. The V gene end was trimmed by 4 bases and the J gene end by 0 bases; junction bases not matched to a gene: 10. The CDR3 is made up of 17 amino acids.

The genes are TRBV5-6 and TRBJ1-1; no definite D call. Germline CDR1 reads SGHDT; CDR2 reads YYEEEE. This CDR3 region has 15 residues. V was trimmed by 1 base and J by 0 bases, leaving 10 bases between them. CDR3 residues: CASSLLTAVNTEAFF. CDR3 nucleotides: TGTGCCAGCAGCTTGCTAACAGCGGTGAACACTGAAGCTTTCTTT. Variable domain in full (rest from reference TRBV5-6 and TRBJ1-1): DAGVTQSPTHLIKTRGQQVTLRCSPKSGHDTVSWYQQALGQGPQFIFQYYEEEERQRGNFPDRFSGHQFPNYSSELNVNALLLGDSALYLCASSLLTAVNTEAFFGQGTRLTVV.

The rearrangement uses TRBV11-2 and TRBJ1-2, with unresolved D. Trimming pared 5 bases from V and 5 bases from J, leaving 30 bases between. The CDR3 has 19 residues. The germline V gene has CDR1 SGHAT and CDR2 FQNNGV. The CDR3 bases are TGTGCCAGCAGCCGCTACTCCCCGCCCGGGCCCAACTCTTATTATGGCTACACCTTC. Translated: CASSRYSPPGPNSYYGYTF.

V is TRBV5-1 and J is TRBJ1-5; 9 nucleotides align to TRBD1. The CDR3 contains 15 residues. V shed 4 bases, J shed 6 bases, and the junction held 8 bases outside the gene matches. Germline CDR1 is SGHRS and CDR2 is YFSETQ. The CDR3 DNA follows: TGCGCCAGCAGCGTTACGGGACAGGGCGGTCAGCCCCAGCATTTT. Residues: CASSVTGQGGQPQHF.

This clone was seen once. This rearrangement joins TRBV19 to TRBJ1-1; 10 positions match TRBD1. CDR1 is LNHDA, CDR2 SQIVND, per germline (reference sequence). After removal of 5 bases from V and 5 bases from J, the junction contained 5 bases not matched to a gene. The CDR3 spans 14 residues. This CDR3 is CASSGQGVGTEAFF. In nucleotides, the CDR3 is TGTGCCAGTAGTGGACAGGGGGTAGGTACTGAAGCTTTCTTT.

This chain joins TRBV5-1 and TRBJ2-2; D may be TRBD2 (5 bases). The germline V gene encodes CDR1 SGHRS and CDR2 YFSETQ. The CDR3 runs 13 residues. Trimming removed 4 bases from V and 4 bases from J, with 8 bases in between. The CDR3 nucleotides read TGCGCCAGCAGCCGGACTGGCACCGGGGAGCTGTTTTTT. Its translation: CASSRTGTGELFF.

The V call is TRBV27, the J call TRBJ2-2; 11 positions agree with TRBD2. Trimming cost V 5 bases and J 7 bases; bases outside gene matches: 9. Germline lookup yields CDR1 MNHEY and CDR2 SMNVEV (reference sequence). CDR3 length: 16 residues. This CDR3 is CASSVTGLAGDGELFF. CDR3 nucleotide sequence: TGTGCCAGCAGTGTAACCGGACTAGCGGGTGACGGGGAGCTGTTTTTT.

The sample holds one count of this clone. This chain joins TRBV19 and TRBJ1-1; 7 bases are a match to TRBD1. The CDR3 covers 13 residues. Germline trimming cut 9 bases from V and 2 bases from J; bases unmatched to any gene: 6. CDR1 is LNHDA, CDR2 SQIVND, per germline (reference sequence). DNA of the CDR3: TGTGCCAGCCGGACAGGACGCAACACTGAAGCTTTCTTT. Its translation: CASRTGRNTEAFF.

The chain is built from TRBV4-2 and TRBJ1-5; tentative D call: TRBD1 (6 bases). V was shortened by 4 bases and J by 1 base, with 11 bases between the two germline ends. CDR1 is LGHNA, CDR2 YNFKEQ, per germline. The length of the CDR3 is 15 residues. Here the CDR3 reads CASSRDQGSNQPQHF. The CDR3 bases are TGTGCCAGCAGCCGAGACCAGGGGAGCAATCAGCCCCAGCATTTT.

This clone was counted once. The rearrangement links TRBV5-1 to TRBJ2-2, with D hard to call. Deletions cut 0 bases from V and 0 bases from J, with 9 bases between. CDR3 length equals 16 residues. Germline V gives CDR1 SGHRS, CDR2 YFSETQ. The CDR3 DNA is TGCGCCAGCAGCTTGGGACATCCCTCGAACACCGGGGAGCTGTTTTTT. Its protein product is CASSLGHPSNTGELFF.